This record concerns one T cell receptor beta chain sequence. Clones were read by immunoSEQ multiplex PCR, and TCRdb kept only the in-frame ones, dropping some. This sample has 45,000 to 55,000 clones, with approximately 85% found just once. The data are from a study of OX40 agonist ivuxolimab in advanced cancers. CDR1 and CDR2 from the germline V gene are MDHEN and SYDVKM. The CDR3 sequence is 15 residues long. Trimming removed 4 bases at V and 3 bases at J, with 13 bases between. The rearrangement joins TRBV28 to TRBJ1-5; no definite D call. The sequence was obtained from an adult with an advanced solid tumor such as melanoma, head and neck, liver or kidney cancer. This specimen was CD4+ or CD8+ T cells sorted from blood, taken in a trial of the OX40 agonist ivuxolimab. The CDR3 DNA is TGTGCCAGCAGTTCGTCCGGCAGTTCCAATCAGCCCCAGCATTTT. Its protein is CASSSSGSSNQPQHF.